This TCR beta chain was observed in a study of cytomegalovirus exposure and HLA in healthy donors. At the level of the study: The same platform was used for the 120 validation repertoires and the roughly 730 first-cohort repertoires, a later analysis reported.

Assay: immunoSEQ multiplex PCR; the TCRdb copy retains only in-frame clones and omits some. The sample contains about 130,000 clones, roughly 89% of which appear only once. Overall study findings and caveats: Despite most TCR sequences being rare, some public TCRs occurred in many donors. Around 160 TCR beta chains were listed as cytomegalovirus-associated.

While the first cohort had 600 to 750 subjects, the donors belonged to the separate validation cohort of about 120 subjects. Worth noting for this clone: Its antigen is not known.

This CDR3 has 14 amino acids. V lost 4 bases to trimming and J lost 2 bases; unmatched junction nucleotides: 4. Germline-derived CDR1 and CDR2 are MDHEN and SYDVKM. V and J are TRBV28 and TRBJ2-7; 8 bases line up with TRBD1. The sequencing sample was made of PBMCs. The TCR sequence derives from a woman aged 18 to 35 in good health and CMV-seronegative. CDR3: CASSSGTGAYEQYF. DNA of the CDR3: TGTGCCAGCAGTTCGGGGACAGGAGCCTACGAGCAGTACTTC.